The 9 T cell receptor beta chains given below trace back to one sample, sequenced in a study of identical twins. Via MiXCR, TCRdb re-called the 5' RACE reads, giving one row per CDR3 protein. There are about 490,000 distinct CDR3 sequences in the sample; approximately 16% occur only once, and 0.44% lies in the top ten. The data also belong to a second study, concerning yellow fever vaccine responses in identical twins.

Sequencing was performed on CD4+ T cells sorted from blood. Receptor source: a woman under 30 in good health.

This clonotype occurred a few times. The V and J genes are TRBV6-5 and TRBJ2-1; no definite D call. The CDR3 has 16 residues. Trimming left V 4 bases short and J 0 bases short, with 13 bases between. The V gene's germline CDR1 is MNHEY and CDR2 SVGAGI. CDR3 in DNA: TGTGCCAGCAGTTTATCCCAGTTAAGCTCCTACAATGAGCAGTTCTTC. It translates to CASSLSQLSSYNEQFF.

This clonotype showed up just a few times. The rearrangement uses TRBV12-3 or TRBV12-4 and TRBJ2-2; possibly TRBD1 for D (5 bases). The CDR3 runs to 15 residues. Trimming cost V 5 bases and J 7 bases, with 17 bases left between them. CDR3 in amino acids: CASSPGGREGGELFF. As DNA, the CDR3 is TGTGCCAGCAGTCCCGGTGGCAGGGAAGGCGGGGAGCTGTTTTTT.

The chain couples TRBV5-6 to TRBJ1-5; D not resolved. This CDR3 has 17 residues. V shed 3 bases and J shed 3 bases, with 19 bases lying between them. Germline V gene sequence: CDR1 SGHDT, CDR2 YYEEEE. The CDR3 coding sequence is TGTGCCAGCAGCTCCACGGACCGGAGTAACTCCAATCAGCCCCAGCATTTT. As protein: CASSSTDRSNSNQPQHF.

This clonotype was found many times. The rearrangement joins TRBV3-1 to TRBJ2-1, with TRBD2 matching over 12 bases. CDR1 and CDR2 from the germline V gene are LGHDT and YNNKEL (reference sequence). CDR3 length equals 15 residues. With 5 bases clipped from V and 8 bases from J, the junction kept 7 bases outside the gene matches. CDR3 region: CASSSLAGGRDEQFF. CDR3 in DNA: TGTGCCAGCAGCTCCCTAGCGGGGGGGCGGGATGAGCAGTTCTTC.

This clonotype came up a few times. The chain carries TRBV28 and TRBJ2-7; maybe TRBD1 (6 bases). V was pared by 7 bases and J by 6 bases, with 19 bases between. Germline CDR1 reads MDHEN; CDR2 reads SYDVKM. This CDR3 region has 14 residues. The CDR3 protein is CASNRVFPRGEQYF. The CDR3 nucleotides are TGTGCCAGCAACCGGGTCTTCCCCAGGGGCGAGCAGTACTTC.

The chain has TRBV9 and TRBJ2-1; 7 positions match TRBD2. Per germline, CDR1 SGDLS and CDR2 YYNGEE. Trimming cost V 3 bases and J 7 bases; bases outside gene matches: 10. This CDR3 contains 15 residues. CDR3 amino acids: CASSEAGRLGNEQFF. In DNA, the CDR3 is TGTGCCAGCAGCGAGGCCGGGAGGTTGGGGAATGAGCAGTTCTTC.

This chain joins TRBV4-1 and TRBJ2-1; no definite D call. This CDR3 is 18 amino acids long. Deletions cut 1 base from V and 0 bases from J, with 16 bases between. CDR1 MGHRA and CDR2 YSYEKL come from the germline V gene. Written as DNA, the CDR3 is TGCGCCAGCAGCCAAGTGGGCGGAGCGAGGAGCTCCTACAATGAGCAGTTCTTC. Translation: CASSQVGGARSSYNEQFF.

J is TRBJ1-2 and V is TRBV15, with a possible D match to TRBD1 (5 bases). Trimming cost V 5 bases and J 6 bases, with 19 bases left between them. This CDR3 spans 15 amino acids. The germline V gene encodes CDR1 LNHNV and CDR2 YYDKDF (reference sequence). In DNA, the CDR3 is TGTGCCACCAGCTTTTCTGGGGGGGTCCGGGATGGCTACACCTTC. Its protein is CATSFSGGVRDGYTF.

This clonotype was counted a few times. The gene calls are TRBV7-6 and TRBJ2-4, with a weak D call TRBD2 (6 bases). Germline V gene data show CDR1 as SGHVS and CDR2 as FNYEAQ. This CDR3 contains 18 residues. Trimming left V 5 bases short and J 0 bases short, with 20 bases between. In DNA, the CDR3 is TGTGCCAGCAGCCCCCTCCCCGGAGGGTCTGGAGCCAAAAACATTCAGTACTTC. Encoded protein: CASSPLPGGSGAKNIQYF.